Listed below are T cell receptor beta chains from one sample, sequenced in a study of blood T cell repertoires in COVID-19. Profiled with immunoSEQ multiplex PCR; TCRdb holds only in-frame clones, not every one. Among some 150,000 clones listed, roughly 80% were seen once. Sequencing input: peripheral blood. Every receptor here comes from a woman aged 60-75 years with acute or convalescent COVID-19. CDR3s include the opening cysteine and the closing phenylalanine or tryptophan. The D gene is left open where the match is weak. Clone size is stated in some rows and not others, as once, few, many or a class when expanded.

v_gene,j_gene,abundance,d_gene,CDR3nt,CDR3aa
TRBV11-2,TRBJ2-3,NA,NA,TGTGCCAGCAGCTTCAGACAGATCTCTAGCACAGATACGCAGTATTTT,CASSFRQISSTDTQYF
TRBV29-1,TRBJ1-2,once,NA,TGCAGCGTTGTATCCGAGTTTAACTATGGCTACACCTTC,CSVVSEFNYGYTF
TRBV4-1,TRBJ2-3,NA,TRBD2,TGCGCCAGCAGCCTTCTTAGCGGGGGTTCGCAGTATTTT,CASSLLSGGSQYF
TRBV10-3,TRBJ1-2,once,TRBD1,TGTGCCATCAGTGAGCGGGGGGACAGGGAGGGTTACACCTTC,CAISERGDREGYTF
TRBV29-1,TRBJ1-5,NA,NA,TGCAGCGTTGACCAGGGAAGAGGTCAGCCCCAGCATTTT,CSVDQGRGQPQHF
TRBV5-5,TRBJ1-2,once,NA,TGTGCCAGCAGCCTCGCGGTGAATGGCTACACCTTC,CASSLAVNGYTF
TRBV7-2,TRBJ2-2,NA,NA,TGTGCCAGCAGCTTATACGGAGGGGCGAGCACCGGGGAGCTGTTTTTT,CASSLYGGASTGELFF
TRBV30,TRBJ2-5,NA,TRBD1,TGTGCCTGGAAGGGGACAGGGATGGTACAAGAGACCCAGTACTTC,CAWKGTGMVQETQYF
TRBV10-2,TRBJ1-2,NA,NA,TGCGCCAGCAGTGAACAGGGCTATGGCTACACCTTC,CASSEQGYGYTF
TRBV19,TRBJ2-2,NA,TRBD1,TGTGCCAGTAACCCCGGGACAGCCAACACCGGGGAGCTGTTTTTT,CASNPGTANTGELFF
TRBV3-1/TRBV3-2,TRBJ1-2,NA,TRBD1,TGTGCCAGCAGCCAACCTGGGACAGGGGGGAGGAATGGCTACACCTTC,CASSQPGTGGRNGYTF
TRBV27,TRBJ2-3,many,NA,TGTGCCAGCAGTCCCGGCACAGATACGCAGTATTTT,CASSPGTDTQYF
TRBV27,TRBJ1-6,many,NA,TGTGCCAGCACCACTCTCCGGGGAGGGAGCAATTCACCCCTCCACTTT,CASTTLRGGSNSPLHF
TRBV6-5,TRBJ1-1,NA,TRBD1,TGTGCCAGCAGGACCGGACAGGGGGCATTTGAAGCTTTCTTT,CASRTGQGAFEAFF
TRBV2,TRBJ1-2,NA,TRBD1,TGTGCCAGCAGTGCAGGACAGGGGGCCTGGTATGGCTACACCTTC,CASSAGQGAWYGYTF
TRBV19,TRBJ2-5,few,NA,TGTGCCAGTAGTATAACTCTCATGGAGACCCAGTACTTC,CASSITLMETQYF
TRBV30,TRBJ1-4,NA,NA,TGTGCCCAGAAGGGGGGGAATGAAAAACTGTTTTTT,CAQKGGNEKLFF
TRBV7-9,TRBJ1-4,NA,TRBD1,TGTGCCAGCAGCTTAGGGACAGGGCCTAATGAAAAACTGTTTTTT,CASSLGTGPNEKLFF
TRBV25-1,TRBJ1-2,once,NA,TGTGCCAGCAGTGAAGGGTCGACAGCCCTGGAGGGCTACACCTTC,CASSEGSTALEGYTF
TRBV7-2,TRBJ1-2,NA,NA,TGTGCCAGCAGCTTAGAAGTCCAGGGCCTTTCCGGCTACACCTTC,CASSLEVQGLSGYTF
TRBV5-1,TRBJ1-1,few,TRBD1,TGCGCCAGCAGCTTGGACTTCCGCGGACAGGATGCTTTCTTT,CASSLDFRGQDAFF
TRBV4-1,TRBJ2-1,NA,TRBD1,TGCGCCAGCAGCTCACCCGGACAGGGGATCTATGAGCAGTTCTTC,CASSSPGQGIYEQFF
TRBV6-1,TRBJ1-4,NA,NA,TGTGCCAGCAGTGAAGACAGGGTGGAAGAAAAACTGTTTTTT,CASSEDRVEEKLFF
TRBV2,TRBJ1-2,NA,NA,TGTGCCAGCAGAAATCCAGGGTTGTTTTTTGGCTACACCTTC,CASRNPGLFFGYTF
TRBV5-4,TRBJ1-1,NA,NA,TGTGCCAGCAGCTCCCCCGGGAGGCGGAACACTGAAGCTTTCTTT,CASSSPGRRNTEAFF
TRBV5-1,TRBJ1-6,NA,NA,TGCGCCAGCAGCGGGAGAGAGAACCCTAATTCACCCCTCCACTTT,CASSGRENPNSPLHF
TRBV3-1/TRBV3-2,TRBJ2-1,NA,TRBD2,TGTGCCAGCAGCCAAGACCAAGCAGCGGGGGCCAATGAGCAGTTCTTC,CASSQDQAAGANEQFF
TRBV11-2,TRBJ2-3,NA,NA,TGTGCCAGCAGCCCCCGGTTAACAGATACGCAGTATTTT,CASSPRLTDTQYF
TRBV6-6,TRBJ2-5,NA,NA,TGTGCCAGCAGTTCAGGGGAGAATAATCAAGAGACCCAGTACTTC,CASSSGENNQETQYF
TRBV4-1,TRBJ1-5,NA,TRBD1,TGCGCCAGCAGCCAGGACCAGGGGGCATGGCAGCCCCAGCATTTT,CASSQDQGAWQPQHF
TRBV6-5,TRBJ1-1,NA,NA,TGTGCCAGCAGTCCTGCCGGGACTGGAGGGACTGAAGCTTTCTTT,CASSPAGTGGTEAFF
TRBV6-5,TRBJ1-5,NA,NA,TGTGCCAGCAGTTTAGTCGGGGGTGGGGATCAGCCCCAGCATTTT,CASSLVGGGDQPQHF
TRBV5-1,TRBJ1-1,NA,NA,TGCGCCAGCAGCTTGGTACTGTTTGACACTGAAGCTTTCTTT,CASSLVLFDTEAFF
TRBV20-1,TRBJ2-1,NA,TRBD2,TGCAGTGCTAGTGTTTTACGTGGCGGGGGGGCCGGCAATGAGCAGTTCTTC,CSASVLRGGGAGNEQFF
TRBV30,TRBJ2-1,NA,TRBD2,TGTGCCTGGAGTGTCGGGGGGGGACGGGATGAGCAGTTCTTC,CAWSVGGGRDEQFF
TRBV30,TRBJ1-2,NA,NA,TGTGCCTGGAGTGTAGTAGGGGGGGGTGGAAGGAACTATGGCTACACCTTC,CAWSVVGGGGRNYGYTF
TRBV10-2,TRBJ1-6,NA,NA,TGCGCCAGCAGGACGTCGGGAGGGTCCTATAATTCACCCCTCCACTTT,CASRTSGGSYNSPLHF
TRBV30,TRBJ1-3,NA,NA,TGTGCCGTACCCGGGAATACGTCAGGAAACACCATATATTTT,CAVPGNTSGNTIYF
TRBV5-1,TRBJ1-1,NA,TRBD1,TGCGCCAGCAGCAGCGGACAGGAGTACACTGAAGCTTTCTTT,CASSSGQEYTEAFF
TRBV24-1,TRBJ2-3,NA,NA,TGTGCCACCAGTGGAGGGTGGTGGCCAGATACGCAGTATTTT,CATSGGWWPDTQYF
TRBV6-5,TRBJ1-2,NA,NA,TGTGCCAGCAGTTCCCCCGGGACATCCGACTATGGCTACACCTTC,CASSSPGTSDYGYTF
TRBV7-2,TRBJ1-1,NA,NA,TGTGCCAGCAGCAATACACAGGGTGGGAACACTGAAGCTTTCTTT,CASSNTQGGNTEAFF
TRBV24-1,TRBJ1-4,NA,NA,TGTGCCACCAGTGATTCGGGAGGGGAAAAACTGTTTTTT,CATSDSGGEKLFF
TRBV7-3,TRBJ2-1,NA,NA,TGTGCCAGCAGCTTAAGGGAGTGGGATGAGCAGTTCTTC,CASSLREWDEQFF
TRBV6-5,TRBJ1-2,NA,NA,TGTGCCAGCAGTTACGGGGGGAACTATGGCTACACCTTC,CASSYGGNYGYTF
TRBV5-4,TRBJ2-5,few,TRBD1,TGTGCCAGCAGCTCTAACAGGGGTGCAGAGACCCAGTACTTC,CASSSNRGAETQYF
TRBV7-8,TRBJ2-1,NA,NA,TGTGCCAGCAGCTTAGAAATCGGGAATGAGCAGTTCTTC,CASSLEIGNEQFF
TRBV15,TRBJ1-4,NA,NA,TGTGCCACCAGCAGAGATGGGCAGGGAAGGGGAAATGAAAAACTGTTTTTT,CATSRDGQGRGNEKLFF